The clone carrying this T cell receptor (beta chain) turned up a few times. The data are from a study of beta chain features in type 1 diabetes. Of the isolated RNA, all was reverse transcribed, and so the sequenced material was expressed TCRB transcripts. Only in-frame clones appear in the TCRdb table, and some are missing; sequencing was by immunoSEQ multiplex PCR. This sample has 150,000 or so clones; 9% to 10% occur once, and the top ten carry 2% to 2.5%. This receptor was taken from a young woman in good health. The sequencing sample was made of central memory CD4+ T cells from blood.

This chain's CDR3 is CASSGSSGLTDTQYF. The CDR3 DNA reads TGCGCCAGCAGCGGATCTAGCGGCCTCACAGATACGCAGTATTTT. The V call is TRBV5-1, the J call TRBJ2-3; 7 positions agree with TRBD2. The V and J ends lost 4 bases and 2 bases, in that order; junction bases with no gene match: 7. The CDR3 sequence is 15 residues long. CDR1 is SGHRS and CDR2 is YFSETQ in the germline V gene.